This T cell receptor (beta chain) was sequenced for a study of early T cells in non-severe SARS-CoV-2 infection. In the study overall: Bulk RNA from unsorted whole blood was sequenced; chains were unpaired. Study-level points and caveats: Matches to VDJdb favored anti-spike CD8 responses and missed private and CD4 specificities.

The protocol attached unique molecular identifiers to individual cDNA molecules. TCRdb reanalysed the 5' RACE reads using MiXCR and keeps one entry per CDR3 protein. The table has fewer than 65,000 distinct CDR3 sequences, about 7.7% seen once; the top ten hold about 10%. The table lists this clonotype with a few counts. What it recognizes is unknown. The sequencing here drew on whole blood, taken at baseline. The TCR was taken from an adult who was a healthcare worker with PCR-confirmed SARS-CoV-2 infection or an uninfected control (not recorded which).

The CDR3 here is CSASDSRGFTGELFF. The CDR3 DNA is TGCAGTGCTAGTGATTCCCGCGGATTCACCGGGGAGCTGTTTTTT. V gene TRBV20-1 combines with J gene TRBJ2-2; D gene ambiguous. The CDR3 covers 15 residues. V shed 3 bases and J shed 4 bases, with 15 bases lying between them. CDR1 is DFQATT and CDR2 is SNEGSKA in the germline V gene (reference sequence).